These T cell receptor beta chains were read from a single sample in a study of T cells after yellow fever vaccination. TCRdb reprocessed the 5' RACE reads via MiXCR and lists one record per CDR3 protein. This sample carries 200,000 to 300,000 distinct CDR3 sequences, 3.6% of them seen once, and the ten largest clones take under 20%. Source: PBMCs, taken 15 days after the yellow fever booster vaccination. The receptor set was obtained from a young man who received the YFV17D yellow fever vaccine. Each CDR3 is given with its conserved first and last residue. D genes are given only for firm matches. Clone size, where shown, is once, few, many, or a class for clones that have expanded.

V	D	size	J	DNA	CDR3
TRBV4-1	.	many	TRBJ1-3	TGCGCCAGCAGCCAAGAGCGTAAGCGGATGGGAAACACCATATATTTT	CASSQERKRMGNTIYF
TRBV12-3/TRBV12-4	TRBD1	many	TRBJ2-5	TGTGCCAGCAGTTTAAGGACAGGGGGCCGGGAGACCCAGTACTTC	CASSLRTGGRETQYF
TRBV12-3/TRBV12-4	.	many	TRBJ2-1	TGTGCCAGCAGTTTCACCGAGGGGTTTAATGAGCAGTTCTTC	CASSFTEGFNEQFF
TRBV5-1	TRBD2	many	TRBJ2-7	TGCGCCAGCAGCACCTCAGGGACTACGGCAAACGAGCAGTACTTC	CASSTSGTTANEQYF
TRBV6-6	.	many	TRBJ1-5	TGTGCCAGCAGTGATCCGGGCGGTCAGCCCCAGCATTTT	CASSDPGGQPQHF
TRBV6-2/TRBV6-3	.	many	TRBJ1-5	TGTGCCAGCAGTTATGGGGACATCAATCAGCCCCAGCATTTT	CASSYGDINQPQHF
TRBV6-2/TRBV6-3	TRBD1	few	TRBJ1-1	TGTGCCAGCAGTTACTGGGACAGGGGGAGCACTGAAGCTTTCTTT	CASSYWDRGSTEAFF
TRBV4-3	.	many	TRBJ2-3	TGCGCCAGCAGCCAAGAAGTCATAGATTCTAGCACAGATACGCAGTATTTT	CASSQEVIDSSTDTQYF
TRBV2	.	few	TRBJ1-3	TGTGCCAGCAGTGAAACCCCCCAAGGAGACTCTGGAAACACCATATATTTT	CASSETPQGDSGNTIYF
TRBV12-3/TRBV12-4	.	many	TRBJ1-1	TGTGCCAGCAGTTTATCGCAGGTGCGGGAGGCTTTCTTT	CASSLSQVREAFF
TRBV6-6	.	many	TRBJ2-5	TGTGCCAGCAGTTACCCGGGGCAGGGAGAGACCCAGTACTTC	CASSYPGQGETQYF
TRBV5-4	.	many	TRBJ2-5	TGTGCCAGCAGCTTGAATTACCCTCCCCAGTACTTC	CASSLNYPPQYF
TRBV13	TRBD2	many	TRBJ2-1	TGTGCCAGCAGCTCCTACCGACTAGCGGGCCGTAATGAGCAGTTCTTC	CASSSYRLAGRNEQFF
TRBV4-3	TRBD2	many	TRBJ2-1	TGCGCCAGCAGCCAGCTTATGTCGCCTAGCGGGGGGGTGGGTAATGAGCAGTTCTTC	CASSQLMSPSGGVGNEQFF
TRBV29-1	.	many	TRBJ2-7	TGCAGCGTTGAAGATCCGACAGGAACCTACGAGCAGTACTTC	CSVEDPTGTYEQYF
TRBV5-1	TRBD1	many	TRBJ2-1	TGCGCCAGCAGCTTGGGGCAGGGGGCGGAGAATGAGCAGTTCTTC	CASSLGQGAENEQFF
TRBV12-3/TRBV12-4	TRBD1	many	TRBJ2-5	TGTGCCAGCAGTCCGGGACAGCAACGGGAGACCCAGTACTTC	CASSPGQQRETQYF
TRBV10-3	TRBD1	few	TRBJ2-1	TGTGCCATCAGCCACCCAGGACAGGGTTACAATGAGCAGTTCTTC	CAISHPGQGYNEQFF
TRBV27	TRBD2	many	TRBJ2-1	TGTGCCAGCAAGACTAGCGGGGGGCTGGTTGAGCAGTTCTTC	CASKTSGGLVEQFF
TRBV15	.	.	TRBJ2-1	TGTGCCACCAGCAGAGAGGGGGGGCTTGGAAATGAGCAGTTCTTC	CATSREGGLGNEQFF
TRBV19	.	.	TRBJ1-1	TGTGCCACCCGACCCTTTGCGAACACTGAAGCTTTCTTT	CATRPFANTEAFF
TRBV7-6	.	many	TRBJ2-1	TGTGCCAGCAGCTTCACTCCTTTTGGCTACAATGAGCAGTTCTTC	CASSFTPFGYNEQFF
TRBV10-3	.	many	TRBJ2-1	TGTGCCATGGGGCTAGGAGACCCCAATGAGCAGTTCTTC	CAMGLGDPNEQFF
TRBV12-3/TRBV12-4	TRBD2	many	TRBJ2-3	TGTGCCAGCAGTCCCCTCGATCGACTAGCGGGGGGGCTGGATACGCAGTATTTT	CASSPLDRLAGGLDTQYF
TRBV7-8	.	many	TRBJ1-5	TGTGCCAGCAGCTTATCGTTGGGGGGTAGCAATCAGCCCCAGCATTTT	CASSLSLGGSNQPQHF
TRBV6-5	TRBD1	many	TRBJ2-1	TGTGCCAGCAGTTACCAACTGACAGGGATGAATGAGCAGTTCTTC	CASSYQLTGMNEQFF
TRBV5-4	TRBD1	many	TRBJ1-3	TGTGCCAGCAGCTTGGACAGGGGAATTTACTCTGGAAACACCATATATTTT	CASSLDRGIYSGNTIYF
TRBV7-9	.	many	TRBJ2-7	TGTGCCAGCACCTTTTGGACAGACTCCTACGAGCAGTACTTC	CASTFWTDSYEQYF
TRBV5-6	TRBD1	many	TRBJ1-5	TGTGCCAGCAGCTTCCGGTCCAGGGGGCTTCAGCCCCAGCATTTT	CASSFRSRGLQPQHF
TRBV7-9	.	many	TRBJ2-6	TGTGCCAGCAGCTTAGGACAGTACTCTGGGGCCAACGTCCTGACTTTC	CASSLGQYSGANVLTF
TRBV28	.	many	TRBJ1-1	TGTGCCAGCAGTTTATTTGGGGCCGGGAACACTGAAGCTTTCTTT	CASSLFGAGNTEAFF
TRBV7-2	.	many	TRBJ2-7	TGTGCCAGCAGCCCAGGCAGGGGCAGGGAGCAGTACTTC	CASSPGRGREQYF
TRBV20-1	TRBD2	many	TRBJ2-3	TGCAGTGCTGGCCCCAGCGGGACTACAGATACGCAGTATTTT	CSAGPSGTTDTQYF
TRBV29-1	.	many	TRBJ2-7	TGCAGCGCGGGAAGCTACAGGGACTCCTACGAGCAGTACTTC	CSAGSYRDSYEQYF
TRBV29-1	TRBD1	many	TRBJ1-3	TGCAGCGTTGAAACTGACAGGGGTCCGGGAAACACCATATATTTT	CSVETDRGPGNTIYF
TRBV20-1	.	many	TRBJ1-1	TGCAGTGCCATCCACAGGGCCAAGGGGAACACTGAAGCTTTCTTT	CSAIHRAKGNTEAFF
TRBV18	.	many	TRBJ1-1	TGTGCCAGCTCACCACTAGGGGTGGGCACTGAAGCTTTCTTT	CASSPLGVGTEAFF